The clone carrying this T cell receptor beta chain was observed once. There were no recent acute infections or vaccinations among the donors, who were healthy HIV-negative adults. Around 90 million PBMCs per unsorted sample were used for genomic DNA. These data come from a study of shared clonotypes between healthy human individuals. Germline V gene data show CDR1 as SGHRS and CDR2 as YFSETQ. The CDR3 runs to 15 residues. Trimming removed 3 bases from V and 1 base from J; junction bases left unmatched: 7. Genomic DNA per cell subset filled all wells of several immunoSEQ plates. For unsorted PBMC, 300 ng DNA per replicate equaled roughly 28,000 T cell genomes. Profiled with immunoSEQ multiplex PCR; TCRdb holds only in-frame clones, not every one. This sample has about 560,000 clones, with about 80% found just once.

The material sequenced was PBMCs. This TCR came from a woman between 40 and 50 years old in good health. Some clones in this sample may be carry-over from other donors' samples. V gene TRBV5-1 combines with J gene TRBJ2-7; TRBD1 aligns across 7 bases. The CDR3 region is CASSSPGQSSYEQYF. The DNA of the CDR3 is TGCGCCAGCAGCTCCCCGGGACAGAGTTCCTACGAGCAGTACTTC.